This TCR beta chain appears in the sequencing data of a study of blood T cells in healthy people across ages. Overall study findings and caveats: The fall in TCR beta diversity per million T cells was roughly linear with age.

A second PCR of about 7 to 12 cycles used a sample-barcoded 5' primer and a J-beta primer mix. With 12 random nucleotides, a template-switch adaptor tagged each individual cDNA molecule. One entry per CDR3 protein, called by TCRdb with MiXCR from the 5' RACE reads. The sample records 660,000 or so distinct CDR3 sequences, 58% being singletons. As for this clonotype: Its antigen is not known.

V was pared by 7 bases and J by 3 bases, with 19 bases between. The CDR3 length is 16 residues. Germline CDR1 MDHEN, CDR2 SYDVKM. The TCR was taken from a man between 60 and 75 years old in good health. The sample taken for sequencing was blood. This chain links TRBV28 with TRBJ2-1; D may correspond to TRBD1 or TRBD2 (7 bases each). The CDR3 DNA follows: TGTGCCAGCACCAAACCCAGGGGGGGGGGCTACAATGAGCAGTTCTTC. This encodes CASTKPRGGGYNEQFF. Looking up the rest from reference TRBV28 and TRBJ2-1 gives the full variable domain: DVKVTQSSRYLVKRTGEKVFLECVQDMDHENMFWYRQDPGLGLRLIYFSYDVKMKEKGDIPEGYSVSREKKERFSLILESASTNQTSMYLCASTKPRGGGYNEQFFGPGTRLTVL.